Reported below is one T cell receptor beta chain. It was genomic DNA that served as the template for profiling TCR beta VDJ and CDR3. Via MiXCR, TCRdb re-called the reads, giving one row per CDR3 protein. The top ten hold approximately 1% of the sample, which has about 170,000 distinct CDR3 sequences, roughly 48% seen once. The sample originates from a study of CD8+CD57+ T cells in acquired aplastic anemia. Germline CDR1 and CDR2: SNHLY and FYNNEI. Trimming took off 2 bases at V and 4 bases at J, with 8 bases between the two ends. This CDR3 is 13 amino acids long. The authors sequenced patients whose flow cytometry had shown CD8+CD57+ cell expansion.

The receptor's source is a human donor with aplastic anemia. Sequencing was performed on sorted CD4+, CD8+, or CD8+CD57+ T cells (not recorded which) from PBMCs. The chain links TRBV2 to TRBJ2-5; maybe TRBD2 (6 bases). The CDR3 protein is CASSELARETQYF. The CDR3 bases are TGTGCCAGCAGTGAACTAGCGCGAGAGACCCAGTACTTC. Filled out from reference TRBV2 and TRBJ2-5, the complete variable domain reads EPEVTQTPSHQVTQMGQEVILRCVPISNHLYFYWYRQILGQKVEFLVSFYNNEISEKSEIFDDQFSVERPDGSNFTLKIRSTKLEDSAMYFCASSELARETQYFGPGTRLLVL.